This T cell receptor (beta chain) was identified during a study of T cell repertoires in cytomegalovirus infection. Study at large: Well-studied HLA-B-restricted CMV epitopes were used in the study alongside recently identified HLA-C-restricted ones. Study-level results: Of the TCR beta families, the public ones yielded a cumulative frequency that identified carriers of CMV plus the relevant HLA.

Comments on this clonotype: The antigen remains undetermined.

V shed 5 bases and J 2 bases; nucleotides not matched to a gene: 8. This CDR3 is 15 amino acids long. Germline loops: CDR1 SGHVS, CDR2 FQNEAQ. Each CDR3 protein is one row after TCRdb ran MiXCR on the reads. The sample yields approximately 600,000 distinct CDR3 sequences, approximately 40% seen once. The origin of this receptor is a human donor in good health (CMV status not recorded). Some clones in this sample may be carry-over from other donors' samples. This rearrangement joins TRBV7-8 to TRBJ2-7; 8 nucleotides agree with TRBD1. The sequencing used cultured PBMCs, collected from culture after CMV antigen stimulation. CDR3 region: CASSQQETGAYEQYF. The CDR3 DNA follows: TGTGCCAGCAGCCAACAGGAGACAGGGGCCTACGAGCAGTACTTC.